This TCR beta chain was profiled in a study of blood T cell repertoires in COVID-19. Across the whole study: The cDNA or gDNA used as material had been derived from T cells, B-cell-depleted T cells, or PBMCs.

In the authors' methods: Amplified reference gene primers provided the basis for estimating nucleated cell counts. Using immunoSEQ multiplex PCR, the repertoire was profiled, and TCRdb retains in-frame clones only, with some absent. V and J calls and clone size are as listed in that table; D and trimming were resolved from the DNA. The data contain 95,000 to 150,000 clones, around 78% of them seen just once; the ten biggest clones take up about 2.3%. The CDR3 covers 14 residues. Trimming took 5 bases from V and 2 from J, leaving 12 bases between them. Germline assignment: CDR1 MNHNS and CDR2 SASEGT. Input material: peripheral blood. The sequence derives from a man in his sixties or seventies with acute or convalescent COVID-19. This chain joins TRBV6-1 and TRBJ1-1; TRBD1 is a possible D gene (6 bases). CDR3 sequence: CASSYGTSNTEAFF. CDR3 nucleotide sequence: TGTGCCAGCAGTTATGGGACATCTAACACTGAAGCTTTCTTT.